The following is a TCR beta chain sequence with its context. This clone was counted a few times. One base away there is no much larger clone; base qualities are not given. The library was made by the immunoSEQ multiplex PCR assay. In most patients, genomic DNA was isolated using the Qiagen DNeasy Blood and Tissue Kit and sent frozen to Adaptive Biotechnologies for TCR sequencing. High-throughput TCR-beta CDR3 sequencing of genomic DNA from most patients was performed by Adaptive Biotechnologies. Turning to the authors' computational methods: Adaptive's ImmunoSEQ software was the source of the TCR sequencing data for over 15 patients, while three other patients were processed with MiXCR and VDJtools. To correct CD4 versus CD8 sorting errors, any sequence found in both subsets at a frequency ratio below 5:1 was removed. CDR3 nucleotide sequences shared by donor and recipient were removed because the origin of these sequences could not be assigned. Alloreactive clones required at least 2-fold expansion over unstimulated cells and minimum CFSE-low frequency of 0.002% (template counts) or 0.001% (read counts). A clone was considered mappable if detected in the sequenced pre-transplant spleen, lymph node, or MLR CFSE-low populations of the donor or recipient. The cumulative frequency of alloreactive clones was calculated as a percentage of all sequences, weighted by copy number. TCRdb holds this immuneACCESS table with in-frame rearrangements only. Some clones are missing; in checked studies, unresolved V genes explain under half, and the rest has no known cause. V and J calls and clone size are copied from that table; D and trimming were computed from the DNA. This sample is represented by roughly 10,000 clones; roughly 29% of them were singletons. The ten largest account for roughly 5% of the sample.

The data belong to a study of graft-versus-host responses after intestinal transplantation (dated by TCRdb to the early 2020s). Concerning the study at large: Multivisceral, liver-intestinal, or isolated intestinal transplants were received by the recipients. Anti-thymocyte globulin induction was given to all recipients, followed by maintenance tacrolimus and steroids for approximately three years. Bulk TCR-beta CDR3 sequencing was used to track graft-versus-host and host-versus-graft alloreactive T cell clones in the graft, circulation and bone marrow after intestinal transplantation. To identify alloreactive clones, pre-transplant mixed lymphocyte reaction products were sequenced and then compared with unstimulated pre-transplant donor and recipient T cells. The cohort enrolled about 23 intestinal transplant recipients, one of whom was a retransplant, and 3 patients without pretransplant specimens were excluded. Donor T cell macrochimerism was defined as a peak of at least 4% donor T cells among recipient peripheral blood mononuclear cells. Instead of going to the commercial service, samples from a few later patients were sequenced in-house on an Illumina MiSeq and processed with MiXCR.

Spanning cysteine to phenylalanine, the CDR3 consists of 20 amino acids. Only the CDR3 region is kept as DNA, spanning 60 bases read in frame from base 1. Relative to germline, V is missing 4 bases and J is missing 2 bases, with 14 bases of the junction outside any gene match. Sequences SGHNT (CDR1) and YYREEE (CDR2) are obtained from the germline V gene (reference sequence). The intended sense of this specimen's time point label: cells obtained before transplantation from donor or recipient. In mixed lymphocyte reactions, around 200,000 CFSE-labeled pre-transplant responders were plated with around 200,000 irradiated violet-dye-labeled stimulators and cultured for 6 days. Proliferating CD3+CD4+CFSE-low and CD3+CD8+CFSE-low responder cells were FACS-sorted on a BD Influx sorter after the mixed lymphocyte reaction. The study at large found these results: Conclusions were limited by the relatively low number and heterogeneity of intestinal transplant patients. GvH clones were found in recipient bone marrow, and some of the GvH clones appeared earlier in ileal mucosa or blood, which is consistent with an intestinal mucosal origin. Peak levels of circulating GvH clones were associated with declines in HvG clones early after transplant. High GvH to HvG T cell clonal ratios were observed in the allografts of patients with donor T cell macrochimerism.

The sequence was obtained from a human patient who was an organ donor for intestinal transplantation. Here the chain combines TRBV5-4 and TRBJ2-6; 11 middle bases align to TRBD1. Specimen: alloreactive CD4+ T cells from a mixed lymphocyte reaction culture, collected before transplantation. Taken with the paper, the label for cell subset or site translates to: CFSE-low proliferating T cells sorted from approximately six-day pre-transplant mixed lymphocyte reaction (GvH or HvG direction). Read as DNA, the sequence is TGTGCCAGCAGCCCCCAAATATGGACAGGGGGCCAAACTGGGGCCAACGTCCTGACTTTC. It is translated as CASSPQIWTGGQTGANVLTF.